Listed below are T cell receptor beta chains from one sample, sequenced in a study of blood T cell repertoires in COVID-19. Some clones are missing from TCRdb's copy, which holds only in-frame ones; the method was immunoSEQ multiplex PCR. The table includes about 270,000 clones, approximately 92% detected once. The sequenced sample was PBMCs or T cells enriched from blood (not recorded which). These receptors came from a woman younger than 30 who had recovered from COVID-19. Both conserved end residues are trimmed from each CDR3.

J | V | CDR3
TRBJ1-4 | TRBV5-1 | ASSLNGAATNEKLF
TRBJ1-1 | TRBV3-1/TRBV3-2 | ASSQGLDTEAF
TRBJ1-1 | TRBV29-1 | SVEEGAKIEAF
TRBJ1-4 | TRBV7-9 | ASSPTGGRDEKLF
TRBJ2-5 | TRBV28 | ASSLYRQNQETQY
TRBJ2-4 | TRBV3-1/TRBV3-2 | ASSQVAGGPKNIQY
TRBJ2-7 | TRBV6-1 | ASSERGHIYEQY
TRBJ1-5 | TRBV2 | ASREDISNQPQH
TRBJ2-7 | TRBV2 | ASSEAGVVYEQY
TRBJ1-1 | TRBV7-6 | ASSPRPGTEAF
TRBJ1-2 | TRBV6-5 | ASSRTGAYGYT
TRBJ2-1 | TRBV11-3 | ASSLNRGGTYNEQF
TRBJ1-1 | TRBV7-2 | ASSLKAGGNTEAF
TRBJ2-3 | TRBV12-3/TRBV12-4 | ASSSVGRDTQY
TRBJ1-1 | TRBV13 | ASSLDSGGVGGTEAF
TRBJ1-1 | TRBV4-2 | ASSQGGAEAF
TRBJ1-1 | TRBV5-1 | ASSKAQGRHTEAF
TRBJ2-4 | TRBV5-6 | ASSLLDGQSKNIQY
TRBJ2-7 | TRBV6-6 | ASSNRGVSYEQY
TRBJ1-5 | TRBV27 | ASSLRGANQPQH
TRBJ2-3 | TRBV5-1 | ASSRTSGFTDTQY
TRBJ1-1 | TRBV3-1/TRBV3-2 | ASEVGGESEAF
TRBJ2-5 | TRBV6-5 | ASSQNMETQY
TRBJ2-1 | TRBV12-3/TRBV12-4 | ASSFSETTKQF
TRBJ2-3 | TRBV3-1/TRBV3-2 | ASSQGLADTDTQY
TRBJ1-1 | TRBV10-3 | ATSDRVGTEAF
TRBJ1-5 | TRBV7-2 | ASSLASRSNQPQH
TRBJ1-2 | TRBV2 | ASSVEWGQGSGYT